The next 7 T cell receptor beta chains were all read from a single sample in a study of regulatory T cells in long-lasting Graves disease. Building the TCR beta libraries relied on iRepertoire HTBI primers, and CDR3 regions underwent Arm-PCR. MiXCR was run by TCRdb on the multiplex PCR reads, yielding one entry per CDR3 protein. The data contain approximately 250,000 distinct CDR3 sequences, approximately 20% of them singletons. Time point defined: newly diagnosed GD, antithyroid drugs for less than 3 months. The authors made the TCR library using RNA they extracted from PBMCs. The sequenced sample was peripheral blood mononuclear cells (PBMCs), obtained at new diagnosis, from a patient treated with antithyroid drugs. The receptors shown here come from a female donor with Graves disease.

There are many counts of this clonotype. The chain uses TRBV20-1 and TRBJ1-1; D uncertain. Germline V gives CDR1 DFQATT, CDR2 SNEGSKA (reference sequence). Trimming took 2 bases from V and 5 from J, leaving 6 bases between them. This CDR3 spans 11 amino acids. In nucleotides, the CDR3 is TGCAGTGCTAGATTGGGTACTGAAGCTTTCTTT. This sequence encodes CSARLGTEAFF.

This clonotype was seen at least ten times. The chain has TRBV10-3 and TRBJ2-3, with D uncertain. The CDR3 sequence is 12 residues long. V lost 5 bases to trimming and J lost 3 bases, with 6 bases between them. Germline lookup yields CDR1 ENHRY and CDR2 SYGVKD. CDR3 DNA: TGTGCCATCAGTTTCGGGACAGATACGCAGTATTTT. This encodes CAISFGTDTQYF.

This clonotype was seen ten or more times. V gene TRBV10-1 combines with J gene TRBJ2-5; maybe TRBD2 (6 bases). The CDR3 is made up of 14 amino acids. V lost 5 bases to trimming and J lost 4 bases, with 14 bases between them. Germline lookup yields CDR1 WNHNN and CDR2 SYGVQD (reference sequence). DNA of the CDR3: TGCGCCAGCAGTTATGGGACTTCAAGAGAGACCCAGTACTTC. Protein sequence: CASSYGTSRETQYF.

In this sample, this clonotype turned up a few times. The V call is TRBV7-9, the J call TRBJ2-3; weak D call: TRBD1 (5 bases). Trimming stripped 6 bases from V and 10 bases from J, with 14 bases between. The CDR3 contains 12 residues. Germline-derived CDR1 and CDR2 are SEHNR and FQNEAQ (reference sequence). CDR3 nucleotides: TGTGCCAGCAGTAGGAGCACAGGTGCGCAGTATTTT. The encoded protein is CASSRSTGAQYF. The full variable domain, in which reference TRBV7-9 and TRBJ2-3 provide the parts outside the CDR3, is DTGVSQNPRHKITKRGQNVTFRCDPISEHNRLYWYRQTLGQGPEFLTYFQNEAQLEKSRLLSDRFSAERPKGSFSTLEIQRTEQGDSAMYLCASSRSTGAQYFGPGTRLTVL.

This clonotype occurred many times. The genes are TRBV10-3 and TRBJ2-3; D unresolved. This CDR3 is 14 amino acids long. Germline loops: CDR1 ENHRY, CDR2 SYGVKD. Trimming took off 6 bases at V and 6 bases at J, with 16 bases between the two ends. The CDR3 bases are TGTGCCATCAGCTTGGACCGCGCCGCGGATACGCAGTATTTT. Residues: CAISLDRAADTQYF.

This clonotype was seen at least ten times. V gene TRBV6-1 combines with J gene TRBJ2-5; TRBD2 is a possible D gene (5 bases). Germline loops: CDR1 MNHNS, CDR2 SASEGT. The ends were cut back, 9 bases at V and 5 bases at J, with 10 bases in the middle. The CDR3 extends over 11 amino acids. The CDR3 loop is CASGSSETQYF. The CDR3 nucleotides are TGTGCCAGTGGGAGTTCGGAGACCCAGTACTTC.

There are many counts of this clonotype. The J gene is TRBJ2-3, the V gene TRBV30; 8 positions match TRBD1. Germline V lookup: CDR1 GTSNPN, CDR2 SVGIG (reference sequence). With 3 bases clipped from V and 4 bases from J, the junction kept 9 bases outside the gene matches. This CDR3 comprises 15 residues. CDR3 amino acids: CAWRKGGQGSDTQYF. The CDR3 bases are TGTGCCTGGAGAAAGGGTGGACAGGGTTCAGATACGCAGTATTTT.